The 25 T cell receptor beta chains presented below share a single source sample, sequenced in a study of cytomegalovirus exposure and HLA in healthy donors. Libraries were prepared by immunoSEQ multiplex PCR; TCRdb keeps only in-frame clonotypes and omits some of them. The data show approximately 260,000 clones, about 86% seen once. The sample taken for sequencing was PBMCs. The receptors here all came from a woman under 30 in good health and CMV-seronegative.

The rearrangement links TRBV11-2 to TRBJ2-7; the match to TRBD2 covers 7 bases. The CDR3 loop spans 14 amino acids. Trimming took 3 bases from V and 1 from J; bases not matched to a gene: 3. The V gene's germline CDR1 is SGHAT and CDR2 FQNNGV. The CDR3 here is CASSLLAESYEQYF. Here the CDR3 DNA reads TGTGCCAGCAGCTTGCTAGCGGAATCCTACGAGCAGTACTTC.

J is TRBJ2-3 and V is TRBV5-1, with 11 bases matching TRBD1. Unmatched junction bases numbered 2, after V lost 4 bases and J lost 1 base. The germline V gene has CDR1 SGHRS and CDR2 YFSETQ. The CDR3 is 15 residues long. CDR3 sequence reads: CASSEGQGGTDTQYF. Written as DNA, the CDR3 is TGCGCCAGCAGCGAGGGACAGGGGGGCACAGATACGCAGTATTTT. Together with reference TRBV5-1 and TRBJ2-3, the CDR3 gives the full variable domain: KAGVTQTPRYLIKTRGQQVTLSCSPISGHRSVSWYQQTPGQGLQFLFEYFSETQRNKGNFPGRFSGRQFSNSRSEMNVSTLELGDSALYLCASSEGQGGTDTQYFGPGTRLTVL.

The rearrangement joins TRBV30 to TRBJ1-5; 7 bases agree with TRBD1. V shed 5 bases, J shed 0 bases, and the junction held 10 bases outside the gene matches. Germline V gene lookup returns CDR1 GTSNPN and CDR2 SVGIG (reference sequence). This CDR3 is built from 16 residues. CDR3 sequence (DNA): TGTGCCTGGGCCACCACCGGGACAGTTAGCAATCAGCCCCAGCATTTT. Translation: CAWATTGTVSNQPQHF.

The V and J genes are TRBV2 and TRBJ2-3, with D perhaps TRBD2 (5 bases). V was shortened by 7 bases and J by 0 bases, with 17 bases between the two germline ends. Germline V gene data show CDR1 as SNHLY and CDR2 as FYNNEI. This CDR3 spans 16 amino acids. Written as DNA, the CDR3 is TGTGCCAGCATAGAGGACTTAGCCACTAGCACAGATACGCAGTATTTT. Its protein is CASIEDLATSTDTQYF.

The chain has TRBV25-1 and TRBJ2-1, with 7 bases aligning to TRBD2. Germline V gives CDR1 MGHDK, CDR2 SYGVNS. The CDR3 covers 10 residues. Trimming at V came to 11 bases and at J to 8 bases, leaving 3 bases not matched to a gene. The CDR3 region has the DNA TGTGCCGGGGGGGAACATGAGCAGTTCTTC. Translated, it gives CAGGEHEQFF.

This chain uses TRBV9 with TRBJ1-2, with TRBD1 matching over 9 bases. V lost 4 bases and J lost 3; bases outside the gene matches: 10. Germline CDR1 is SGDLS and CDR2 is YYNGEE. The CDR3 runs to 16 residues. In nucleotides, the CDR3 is TGTGCCAGCAGCCGAACTCAAACAGGGGGCTACTATGGCTACACCTTC. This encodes CASSRTQTGGYYGYTF. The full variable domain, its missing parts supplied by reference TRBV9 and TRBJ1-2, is DSGVTQTPKHLITATGQRVTLRCSPRSGDLSVYWYQQSLDQGLQFLIQYYNGEERAKGNILERFSAQQFPDLHSELNLSSLELGDSALYFCASSRTQTGGYYGYTFGSGTRLTVV.

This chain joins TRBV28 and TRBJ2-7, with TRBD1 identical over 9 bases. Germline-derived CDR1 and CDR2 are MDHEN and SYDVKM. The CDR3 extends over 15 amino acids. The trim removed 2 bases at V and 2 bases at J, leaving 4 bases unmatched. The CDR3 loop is CASSLPGTGTYEQYF. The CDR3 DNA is TGTGCCAGCAGTTTACCCGGGACAGGGACCTACGAGCAGTACTTC. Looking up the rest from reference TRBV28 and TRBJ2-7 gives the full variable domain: DVKVTQSSRYLVKRTGEKVFLECVQDMDHENMFWYRQDPGLGLRLIYFSYDVKMKEKGDIPEGYSVSREKKERFSLILESASTNQTSMYLCASSLPGTGTYEQYFGPGTRLTVT.

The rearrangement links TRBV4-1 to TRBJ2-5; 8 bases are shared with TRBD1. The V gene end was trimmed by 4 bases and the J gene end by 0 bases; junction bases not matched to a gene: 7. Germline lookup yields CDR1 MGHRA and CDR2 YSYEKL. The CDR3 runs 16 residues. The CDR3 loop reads CASSPPGGTYQETQYF. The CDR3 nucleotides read TGCGCCAGCAGCCCCCCAGGGGGCACGTACCAAGAGACCCAGTACTTC.

The CDR3 nucleotides read TGTGCCAGCAGCCTTACGTTCGTCTCGAGCTCCTATAATTCACCCCTCCACTTT. Residues: CASSLTFVSSSYNSPLHF. The rearrangement joins TRBV27 to TRBJ1-6, with unresolved D. V was pared by 6 bases and J by 0 bases, with 18 bases between. CDR1 and CDR2 from the germline V gene are MNHEY and SMNVEV (reference sequence). The CDR3 is made up of 18 amino acids.

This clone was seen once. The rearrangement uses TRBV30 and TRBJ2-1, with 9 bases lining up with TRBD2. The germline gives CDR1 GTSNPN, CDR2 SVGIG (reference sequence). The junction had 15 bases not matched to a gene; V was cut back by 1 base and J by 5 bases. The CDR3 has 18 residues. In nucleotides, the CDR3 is TGTGCCTGGAGTGGGGGACTTCTGGGCGGGAGGGTAGACAATGAGCAGTTCTTC. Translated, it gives CAWSGGLLGGRVDNEQFF.

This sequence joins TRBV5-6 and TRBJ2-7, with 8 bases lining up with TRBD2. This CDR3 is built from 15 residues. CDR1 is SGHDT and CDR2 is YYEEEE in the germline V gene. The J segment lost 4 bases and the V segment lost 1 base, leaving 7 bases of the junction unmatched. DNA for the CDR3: TGTGCCAGCAGCTTGATACCCACTAGCGGATACGAGCAGTACTTC. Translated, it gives CASSLIPTSGYEQYF.

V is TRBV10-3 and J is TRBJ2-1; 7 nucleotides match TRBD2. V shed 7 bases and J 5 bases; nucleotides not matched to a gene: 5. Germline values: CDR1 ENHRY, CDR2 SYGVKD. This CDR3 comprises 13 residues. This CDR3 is CAIMRERNNEQFF. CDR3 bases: TGTGCCATCATGCGGGAGCGGAACAATGAGCAGTTCTTC.

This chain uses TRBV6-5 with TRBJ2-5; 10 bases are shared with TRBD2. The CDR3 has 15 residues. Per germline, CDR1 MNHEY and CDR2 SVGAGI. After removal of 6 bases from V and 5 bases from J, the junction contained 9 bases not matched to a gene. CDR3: CASSLSGGAEETQYF. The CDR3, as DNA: TGTGCCAGCAGCCTCAGCGGGGGGGCAGAGGAGACCCAGTACTTC.

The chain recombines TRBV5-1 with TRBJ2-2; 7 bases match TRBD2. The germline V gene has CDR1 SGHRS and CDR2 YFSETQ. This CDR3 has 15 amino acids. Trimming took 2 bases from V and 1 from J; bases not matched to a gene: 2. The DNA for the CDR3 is TGCGCCAGCAGCTTCGCTAGCGGGAACACCGGGGAGCTGTTTTTT. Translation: CASSFASGNTGELFF.

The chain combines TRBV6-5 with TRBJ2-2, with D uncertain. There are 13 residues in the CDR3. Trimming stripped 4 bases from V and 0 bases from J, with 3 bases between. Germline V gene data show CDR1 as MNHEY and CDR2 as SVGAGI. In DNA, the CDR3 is TGTGCCAGCAGTTCGGCGAACACCGGGGAGCTGTTTTTT. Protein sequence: CASSSANTGELFF.

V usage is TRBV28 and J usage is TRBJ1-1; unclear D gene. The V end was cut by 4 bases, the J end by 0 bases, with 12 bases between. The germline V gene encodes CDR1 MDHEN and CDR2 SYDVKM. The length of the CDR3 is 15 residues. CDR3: CASSSLIALNTEAFF. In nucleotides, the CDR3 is TGTGCCAGCAGTTCCCTCATAGCCCTGAACACTGAAGCTTTCTTT.

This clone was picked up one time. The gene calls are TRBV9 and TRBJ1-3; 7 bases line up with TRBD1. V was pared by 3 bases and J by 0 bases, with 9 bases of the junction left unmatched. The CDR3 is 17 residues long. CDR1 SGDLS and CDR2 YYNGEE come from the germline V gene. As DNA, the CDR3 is TGTGCCAGCAGCGCACCTCGACAGGGCGGCTCTGGAAACACCATATATTTT. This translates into CASSAPRQGGSGNTIYF.

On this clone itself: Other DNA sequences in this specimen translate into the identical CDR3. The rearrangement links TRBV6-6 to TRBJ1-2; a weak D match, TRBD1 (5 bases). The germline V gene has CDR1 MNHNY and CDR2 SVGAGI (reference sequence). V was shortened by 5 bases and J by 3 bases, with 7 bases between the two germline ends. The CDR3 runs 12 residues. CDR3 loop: CASSGGDYGYTF. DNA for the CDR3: TGTGCCAGCAGTGGGGGGGACTATGGCTACACCTTC.

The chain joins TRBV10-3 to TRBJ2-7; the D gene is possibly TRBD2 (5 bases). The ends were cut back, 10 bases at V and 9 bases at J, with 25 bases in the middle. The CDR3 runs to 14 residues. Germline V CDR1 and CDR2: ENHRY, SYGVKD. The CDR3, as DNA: TGTGCCACGAGGAGGCAGCAAGGCCGTCTGGGGCAGTACTTC. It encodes CATRRQQGRLGQYF.

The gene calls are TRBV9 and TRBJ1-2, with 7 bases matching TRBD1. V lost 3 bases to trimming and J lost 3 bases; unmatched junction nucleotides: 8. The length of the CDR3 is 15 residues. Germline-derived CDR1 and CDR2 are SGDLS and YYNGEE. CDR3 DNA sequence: TGTGCCAGCAGCGAAGGACAGGAGGTGGACTATGGCTACACCTTC. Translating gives CASSEGQEVDYGYTF.

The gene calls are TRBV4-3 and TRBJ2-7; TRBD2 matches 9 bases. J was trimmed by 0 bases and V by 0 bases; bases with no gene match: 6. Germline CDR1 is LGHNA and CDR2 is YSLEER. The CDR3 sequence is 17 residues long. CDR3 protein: CASSQEDSGGSSYEQYF. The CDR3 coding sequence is TGCGCCAGCAGCCAAGAAGATAGCGGGGGTAGCTCCTACGAGCAGTACTTC.

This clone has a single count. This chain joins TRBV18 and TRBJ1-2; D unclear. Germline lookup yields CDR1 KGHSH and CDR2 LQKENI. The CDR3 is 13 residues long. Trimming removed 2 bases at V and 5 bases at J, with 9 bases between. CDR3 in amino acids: CASSPIEGYGYTF. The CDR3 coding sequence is TGTGCCAGCTCACCAATAGAGGGATATGGCTACACCTTC.

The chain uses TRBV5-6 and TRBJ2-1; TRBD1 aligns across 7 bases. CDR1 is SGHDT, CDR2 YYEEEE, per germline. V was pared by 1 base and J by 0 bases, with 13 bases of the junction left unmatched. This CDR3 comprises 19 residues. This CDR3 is CASSLWPDRLPSSYNEQFF. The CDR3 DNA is TGTGCCAGCAGCTTGTGGCCGGACAGGCTACCGAGCTCCTACAATGAGCAGTTCTTC. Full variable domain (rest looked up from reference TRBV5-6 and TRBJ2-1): DAGVTQSPTHLIKTRGQQVTLRCSPKSGHDTVSWYQQALGQGPQFIFQYYEEEERQRGNFPDRFSGHQFPNYSSELNVNALLLGDSALYLCASSLWPDRLPSSYNEQFFGPGTRLTVL.

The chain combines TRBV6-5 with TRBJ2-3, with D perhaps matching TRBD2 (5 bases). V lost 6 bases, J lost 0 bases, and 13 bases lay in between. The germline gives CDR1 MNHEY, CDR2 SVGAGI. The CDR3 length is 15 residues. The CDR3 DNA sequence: TGTGCCAGCAGCAGATTAGCGAGGAGCACAGATACGCAGTATTTT. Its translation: CASSRLARSTDTQYF.

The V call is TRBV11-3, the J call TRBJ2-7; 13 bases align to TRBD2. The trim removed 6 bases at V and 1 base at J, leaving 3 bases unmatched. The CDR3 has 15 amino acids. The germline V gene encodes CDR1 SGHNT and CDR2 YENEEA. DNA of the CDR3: TGTGCCAGCAGTAAGGGACTAGCGGGGTCCTACGAGCAGTACTTC. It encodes CASSKGLAGSYEQYF.